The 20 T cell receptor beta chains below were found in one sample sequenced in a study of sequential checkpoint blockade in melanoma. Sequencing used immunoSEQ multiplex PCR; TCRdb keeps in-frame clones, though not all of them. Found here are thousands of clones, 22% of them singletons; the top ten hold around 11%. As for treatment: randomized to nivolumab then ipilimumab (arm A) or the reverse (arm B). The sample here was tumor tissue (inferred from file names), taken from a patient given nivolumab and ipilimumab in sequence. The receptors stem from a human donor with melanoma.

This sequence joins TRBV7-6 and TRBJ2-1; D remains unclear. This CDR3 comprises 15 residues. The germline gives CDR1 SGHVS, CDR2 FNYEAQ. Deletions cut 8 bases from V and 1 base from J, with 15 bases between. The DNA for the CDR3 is TGTGCCAGCCGGAGAAACCGAGCGTCCTACAATGAGCAGTTCTTC. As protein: CASRRNRASYNEQFF.

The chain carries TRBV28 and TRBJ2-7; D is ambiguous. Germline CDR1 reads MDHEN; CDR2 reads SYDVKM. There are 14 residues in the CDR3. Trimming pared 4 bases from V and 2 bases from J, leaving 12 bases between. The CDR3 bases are TGTGCCAGCAGTTCCCCCGGCAAGACCTACGAGCAGTACTTC. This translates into CASSSPGKTYEQYF.

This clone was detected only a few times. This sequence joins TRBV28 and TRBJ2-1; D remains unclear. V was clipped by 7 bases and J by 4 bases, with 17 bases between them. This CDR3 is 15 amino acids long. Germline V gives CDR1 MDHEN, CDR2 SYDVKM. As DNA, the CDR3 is TGTGCCAGCACCAAGACACTCCTCCTTTACAATGAGCAGTTCTTC. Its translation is CASTKTLLLYNEQFF.

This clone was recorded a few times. This CDR3 is CASNPARGSYEQYF. Here the CDR3 DNA reads TGTGCCAGCAACCCCGCGAGGGGTTCCTACGAGCAGTACTTC. The V call is TRBV28, the J call TRBJ2-7; D tentatively reads TRBD1 or TRBD2 (5 bases each). CDR1 and CDR2 (germline): MDHEN, SYDVKM. Trimming shortened V by 7 bases and J by 1 base, and 14 bases separated the two germline ends. CDR3 length: 14 amino acids. Full variable domain (rest looked up from reference TRBV28 and TRBJ2-7): DVKVTQSSRYLVKRTGEKVFLECVQDMDHENMFWYRQDPGLGLRLIYFSYDVKMKEKGDIPEGYSVSREKKERFSLILESASTNQTSMYLCASNPARGSYEQYFGPGTRLTVT.

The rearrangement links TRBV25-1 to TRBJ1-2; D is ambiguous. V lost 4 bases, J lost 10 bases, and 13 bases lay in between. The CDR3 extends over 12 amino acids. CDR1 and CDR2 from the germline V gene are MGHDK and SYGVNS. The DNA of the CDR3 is TGTGCCAGCAGTGTTGGGGTCGGTGCCTACACCTTC. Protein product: CASSVGVGAYTF.

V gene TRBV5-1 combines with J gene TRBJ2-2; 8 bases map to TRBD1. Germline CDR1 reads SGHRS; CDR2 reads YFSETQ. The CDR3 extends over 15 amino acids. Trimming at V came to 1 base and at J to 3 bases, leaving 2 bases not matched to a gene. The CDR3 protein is CASSLWTGHTGELFF. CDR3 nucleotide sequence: TGCGCCAGCAGCTTGTGGACAGGGCACACCGGGGAGCTGTTTTTT.

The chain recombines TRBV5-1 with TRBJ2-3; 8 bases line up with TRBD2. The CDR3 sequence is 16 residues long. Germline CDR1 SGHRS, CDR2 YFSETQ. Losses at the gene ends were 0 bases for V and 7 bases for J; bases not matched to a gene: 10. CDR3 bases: TGCGCCAGCAGCTTGGTACTAGCGGACGCTATGAATACGCAGTATTTT. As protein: CASSLVLADAMNTQYF.

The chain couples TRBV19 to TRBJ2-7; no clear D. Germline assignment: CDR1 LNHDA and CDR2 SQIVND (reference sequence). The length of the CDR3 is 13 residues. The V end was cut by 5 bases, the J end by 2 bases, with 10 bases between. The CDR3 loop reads CASSPGPTYEQYF. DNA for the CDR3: TGTGCCAGTAGTCCCGGACCGACCTACGAGCAGTACTTC.

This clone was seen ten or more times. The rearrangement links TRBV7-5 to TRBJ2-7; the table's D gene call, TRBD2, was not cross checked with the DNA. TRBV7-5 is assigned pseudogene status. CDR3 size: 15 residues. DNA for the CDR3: TGTGCCAGCAGCGAACCCGGGACTAGCGTCCACGAGCAGTACTTC. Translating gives CASSEPGTSVHEQYF.

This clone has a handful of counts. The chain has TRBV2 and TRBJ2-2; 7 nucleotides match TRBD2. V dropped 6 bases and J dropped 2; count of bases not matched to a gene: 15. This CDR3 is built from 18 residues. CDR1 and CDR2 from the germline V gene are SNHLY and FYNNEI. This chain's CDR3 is CASSALARGGVNTGELFF. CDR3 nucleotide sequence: TGTGCCAGCAGCGCCCTGGCCCGTGGGGGGGTAAACACCGGGGAGCTGTTTTTT.

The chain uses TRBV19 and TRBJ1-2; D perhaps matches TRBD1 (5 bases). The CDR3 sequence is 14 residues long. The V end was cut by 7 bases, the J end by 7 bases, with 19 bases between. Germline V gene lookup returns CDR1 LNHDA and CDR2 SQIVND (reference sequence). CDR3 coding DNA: TGTGCCAGTAAGGAGGGAGGGGTTCACAGTGGCTACACCTTC. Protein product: CASKEGGVHSGYTF.

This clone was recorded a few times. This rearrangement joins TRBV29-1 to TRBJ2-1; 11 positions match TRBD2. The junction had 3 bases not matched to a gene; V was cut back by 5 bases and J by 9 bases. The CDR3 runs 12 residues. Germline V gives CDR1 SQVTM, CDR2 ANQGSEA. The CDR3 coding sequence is TGCAGCGTTCTTAGCGGGAGGGGTGAGCAGTTCTTC. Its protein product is CSVLSGRGEQFF.

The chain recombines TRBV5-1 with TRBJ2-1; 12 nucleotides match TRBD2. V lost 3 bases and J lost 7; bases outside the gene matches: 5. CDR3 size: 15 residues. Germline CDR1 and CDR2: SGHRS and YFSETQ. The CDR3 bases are TGCGCCAGCAGCTCTAGCGGGAGGGCCGGTAATGAGCAGTTCTTC. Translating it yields CASSSSGRAGNEQFF.

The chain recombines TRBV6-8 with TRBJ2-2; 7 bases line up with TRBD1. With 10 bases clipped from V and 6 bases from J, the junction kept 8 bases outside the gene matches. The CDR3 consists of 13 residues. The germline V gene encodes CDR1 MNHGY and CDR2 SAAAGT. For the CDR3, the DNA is TGTGCCATCAATCCAGGGGGTTCCGGGGAGCTGTTTTTT. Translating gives CAINPGGSGELFF.

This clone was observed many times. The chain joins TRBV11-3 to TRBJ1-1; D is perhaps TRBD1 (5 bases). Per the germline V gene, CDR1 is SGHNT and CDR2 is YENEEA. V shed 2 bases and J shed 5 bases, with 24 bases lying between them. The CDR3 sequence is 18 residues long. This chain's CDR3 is CASSLKPVWGARGTEAFF. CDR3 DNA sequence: TGTGCCAGCAGCTTAAAACCCGTATGGGGAGCCCGGGGGACTGAAGCTTTCTTT.

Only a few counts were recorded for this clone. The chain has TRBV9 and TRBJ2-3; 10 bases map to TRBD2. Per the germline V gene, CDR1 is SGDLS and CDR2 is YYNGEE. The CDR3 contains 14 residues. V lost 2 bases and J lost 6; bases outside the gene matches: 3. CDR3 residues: CASSVSGGLDTQYF. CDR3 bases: TGTGCCAGCAGCGTTAGCGGGGGGCTGGATACGCAGTATTTT.

The CDR3 spells CASSTSGGSYEQYF. In DNA, the CDR3 is TGTGCCAGTAGTACTAGCGGGGGCTCCTACGAGCAGTACTTC. The chain carries TRBV19 and TRBJ2-7; 10 bases align to TRBD2. The CDR3 consists of 14 residues. J lost 0 bases, V lost 4 bases, and 0 bases had no gene match. CDR1 and CDR2 from the germline V gene are LNHDA and SQIVND (reference sequence).

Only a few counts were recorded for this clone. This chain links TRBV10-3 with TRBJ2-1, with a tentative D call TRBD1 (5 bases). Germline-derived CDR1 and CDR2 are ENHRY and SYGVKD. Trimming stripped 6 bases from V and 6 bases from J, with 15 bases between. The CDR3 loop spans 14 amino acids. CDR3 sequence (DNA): TGTGCCATCAGGGGCCAGGGCATGACCAATGAGCAGTTCTTC. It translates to CAIRGQGMTNEQFF.

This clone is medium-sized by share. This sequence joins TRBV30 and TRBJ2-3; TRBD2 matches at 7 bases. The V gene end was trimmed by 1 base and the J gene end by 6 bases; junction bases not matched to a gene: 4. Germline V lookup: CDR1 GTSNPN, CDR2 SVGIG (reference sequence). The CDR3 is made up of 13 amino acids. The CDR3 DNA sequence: TGTGCCTGGAGTGGGGGAGGGATCGATACGCAGTATTTT. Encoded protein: CAWSGGGIDTQYF.

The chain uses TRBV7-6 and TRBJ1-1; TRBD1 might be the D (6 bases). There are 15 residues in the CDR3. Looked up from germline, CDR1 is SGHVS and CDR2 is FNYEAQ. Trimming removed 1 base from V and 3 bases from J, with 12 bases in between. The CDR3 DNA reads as TGTGCCAGCAGCTTAGGCCGGGGGGCTGACACTGAAGCTTTCTTT. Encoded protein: CASSLGRGADTEAFF.